This record covers a single TCR beta chain. What it binds is unknown. Measured with immunoSEQ multiplex PCR; TCRdb has only the in-frame clones, and not every one. Here the sample spans over 15,000 clones, 65% to 75% being singletons. Prior to sequencing, the ViraFEST assay stimulated PBMC with viral peptide pools, which expanded the antigen-specific CD4+ T cells. A roughly 10-day culture period preceded the isolation of CD4+ T cells. The person had a PCR-confirmed SARS-CoV-2 infection during March to December 2020. All participants had two doses of either the BNT162b2 or mRNA-1273 vaccine. A density of about 2 million PBMC per well was used; these cells were cultured with 9.5 to 10 IU/ml IL-2 and approximately 9.4 ug/ml peptides. This sample stems from a study of vaccination effects on CD4 cells after COVID-19. From germline, CDR1 is GTSNPN and CDR2 SVGIG (reference sequence). The CDR3 totals 18 residues. The V segment lost 6 bases and the J segment 4 bases; nucleotides outside the gene matches: 18.

The chain links TRBV30 to TRBJ2-2, with 9 nucleotides matching TRBD2. The material sequenced was CD4+ T cells from PBMCs cultured with SARS-CoV-2 spike peptides, taken after COVID-19 vaccination. This clonotype originated in a human donor who had a prior SARS-CoV-2 infection. The CDR3 DNA is TGTGCCTGCAAACGCCCGGGACTAGCTTTTTCAGGCACCGGGGAGCTGTTTTTT. Translation: CACKRPGLAFSGTGELFF.